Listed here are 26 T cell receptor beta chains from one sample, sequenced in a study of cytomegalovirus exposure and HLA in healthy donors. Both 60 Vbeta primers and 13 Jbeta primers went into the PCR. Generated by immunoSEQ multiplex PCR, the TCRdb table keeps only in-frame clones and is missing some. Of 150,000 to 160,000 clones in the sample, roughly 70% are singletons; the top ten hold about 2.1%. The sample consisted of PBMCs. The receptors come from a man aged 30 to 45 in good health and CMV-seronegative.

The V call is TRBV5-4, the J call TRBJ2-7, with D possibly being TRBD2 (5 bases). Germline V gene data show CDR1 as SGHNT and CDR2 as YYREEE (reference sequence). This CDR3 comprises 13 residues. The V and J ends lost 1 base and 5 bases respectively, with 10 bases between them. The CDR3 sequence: CASSLNGVHEQYF. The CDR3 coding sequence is TGTGCCAGCAGCTTGAACGGGGTCCACGAGCAGTACTTC.

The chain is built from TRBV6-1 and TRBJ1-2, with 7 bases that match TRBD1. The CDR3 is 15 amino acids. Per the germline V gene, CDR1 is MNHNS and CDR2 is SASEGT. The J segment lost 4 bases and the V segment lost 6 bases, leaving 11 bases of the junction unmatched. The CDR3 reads CASSRHLGQSYGYTF. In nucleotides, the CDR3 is TGTGCCAGCAGCAGGCATCTGGGACAGAGCTATGGCTACACCTTC.

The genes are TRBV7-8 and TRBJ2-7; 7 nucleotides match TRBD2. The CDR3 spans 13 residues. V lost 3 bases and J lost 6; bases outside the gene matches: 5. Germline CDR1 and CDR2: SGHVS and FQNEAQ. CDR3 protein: CASSLGDYSEQYF. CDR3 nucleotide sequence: TGTGCCAGCAGCTTGGGGGACTACAGCGAGCAGTACTTC.

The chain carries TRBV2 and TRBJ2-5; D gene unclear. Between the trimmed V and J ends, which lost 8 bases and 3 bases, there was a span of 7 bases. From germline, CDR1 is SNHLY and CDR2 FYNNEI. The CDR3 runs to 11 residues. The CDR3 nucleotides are TGTGCCAGCGATCGGGAAGAGACCCAGTACTTC. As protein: CASDREETQYF.

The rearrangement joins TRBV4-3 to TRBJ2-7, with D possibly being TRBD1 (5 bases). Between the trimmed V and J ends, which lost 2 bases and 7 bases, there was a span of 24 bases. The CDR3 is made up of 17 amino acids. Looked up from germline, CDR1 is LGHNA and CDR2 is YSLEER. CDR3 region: CASSQSALDTILGEQYF. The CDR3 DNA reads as TGCGCCAGCAGCCAAAGCGCATTGGACACCATCCTTGGGGAGCAGTACTTC.

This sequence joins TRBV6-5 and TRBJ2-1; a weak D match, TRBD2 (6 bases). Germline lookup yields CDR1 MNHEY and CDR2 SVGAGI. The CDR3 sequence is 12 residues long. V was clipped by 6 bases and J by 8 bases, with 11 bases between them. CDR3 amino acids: CASSQPGDEQFF. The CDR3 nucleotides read TGTGCCAGCAGCCAACCGGGAGATGAGCAGTTCTTC.

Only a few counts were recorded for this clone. In nucleotides, the CDR3 is TGCGCCAGCAGCCAAGGGGATCGACGGGAATCCTACGAGCAGTACTTC. The encoded protein is CASSQGDRRESYEQYF. This chain links TRBV4-1 with TRBJ2-7; maybe TRBD2 (5 bases). Germline CDR1 MGHRA, CDR2 YSYEKL. CDR3 size: 16 residues. Trimming shortened V by 1 base and J by 1 base, and 14 bases separated the two germline ends.

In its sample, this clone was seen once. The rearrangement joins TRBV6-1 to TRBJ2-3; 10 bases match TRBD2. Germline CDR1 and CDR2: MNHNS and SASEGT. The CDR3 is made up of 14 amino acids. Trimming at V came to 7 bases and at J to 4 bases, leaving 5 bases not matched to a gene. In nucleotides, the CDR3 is TGTGCCAGCAAGACGAGCGGGGGGGCAGATACGCAGTATTTT. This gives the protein CASKTSGGADTQYF.

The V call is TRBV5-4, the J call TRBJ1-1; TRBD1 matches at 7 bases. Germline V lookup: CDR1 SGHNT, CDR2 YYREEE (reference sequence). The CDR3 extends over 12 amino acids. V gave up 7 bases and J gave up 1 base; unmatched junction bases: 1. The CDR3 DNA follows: TGTGCCAGCGGACAGGAGAACACTGAAGCTTTCTTT. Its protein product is CASGQENTEAFF.

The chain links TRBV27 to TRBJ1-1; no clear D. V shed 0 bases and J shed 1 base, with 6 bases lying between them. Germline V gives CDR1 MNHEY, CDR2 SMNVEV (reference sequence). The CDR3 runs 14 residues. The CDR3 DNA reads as TGTGCCAGCAGTTTATCACGGGGGAACACTGAAGCTTTCTTT. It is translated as CASSLSRGNTEAFF.

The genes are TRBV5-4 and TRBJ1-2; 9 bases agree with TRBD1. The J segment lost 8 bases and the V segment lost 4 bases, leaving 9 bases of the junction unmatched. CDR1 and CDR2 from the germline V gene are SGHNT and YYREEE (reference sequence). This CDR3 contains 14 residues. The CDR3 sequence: CASSPGQGRGGYTF. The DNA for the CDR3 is TGTGCCAGCAGCCCCGGACAGGGGCGAGGAGGCTACACCTTC.

The CDR3 loop is CASSLNSLGVGQYF. Here the CDR3 DNA reads TGTGCCAGCAGTTTAAACAGTTTAGGGGTGGGGCAGTACTTC. The chain links TRBV27 to TRBJ2-7, with TRBD1 as a possible D gene (5 bases). Germline lookup yields CDR1 MNHEY and CDR2 SMNVEV (reference sequence). The germline V and J ends were trimmed by 2 bases and 9 bases, with 17 bases remaining between them. The CDR3 contains 14 residues.

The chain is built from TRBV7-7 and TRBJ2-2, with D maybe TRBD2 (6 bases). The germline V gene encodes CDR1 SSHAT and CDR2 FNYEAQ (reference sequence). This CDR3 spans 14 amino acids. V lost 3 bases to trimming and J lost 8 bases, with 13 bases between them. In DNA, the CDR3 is TGTGCCAGCAGCTTTGGAGCGGGTTCGGGGGAGCTGTTTTTT. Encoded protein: CASSFGAGSGELFF.

CDR3: CASSGGMGTDTQYF. The CDR3 nucleotides read TGTGCCAGCAGTGGGGGCATGGGGACAGATACGCAGTATTTT. The chain uses TRBV28 and TRBJ2-3; D might be TRBD1 (6 bases). V lost 5 bases and J lost 3, with 12 bases in between. The CDR3 consists of 14 residues. The germline V gene has CDR1 MDHEN and CDR2 SYDVKM.

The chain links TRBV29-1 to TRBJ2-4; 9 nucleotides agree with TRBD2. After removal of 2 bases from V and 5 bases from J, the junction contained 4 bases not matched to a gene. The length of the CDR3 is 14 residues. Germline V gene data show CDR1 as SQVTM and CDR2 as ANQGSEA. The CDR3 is CSVERLAGQNIQYF. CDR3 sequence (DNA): TGCAGCGTTGAAAGGCTAGCGGGGCAAAACATTCAGTACTTC.

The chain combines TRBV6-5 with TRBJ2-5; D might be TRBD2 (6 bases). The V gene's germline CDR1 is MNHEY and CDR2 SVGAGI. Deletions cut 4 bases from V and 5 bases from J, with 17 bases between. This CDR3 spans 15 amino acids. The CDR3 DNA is TGTGCCAGCAGTTTCGGGGACTTGCCGGGGGAGACCCAGTACTTC. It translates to CASSFGDLPGETQYF.

The CDR3 bases are TGTGCCAGCAGCACAACACCCGCCCGAGAAAAACTGTTTTTT. Protein: CASSTTPAREKLFF. The J gene is TRBJ1-4, the V gene TRBV6-1, with unresolved D. The germline V and J ends were trimmed by 6 bases and 8 bases, with 16 bases remaining between them. The germline CDR1 and CDR2 sequences are MNHNS and SASEGT. The CDR3 is made up of 14 amino acids.

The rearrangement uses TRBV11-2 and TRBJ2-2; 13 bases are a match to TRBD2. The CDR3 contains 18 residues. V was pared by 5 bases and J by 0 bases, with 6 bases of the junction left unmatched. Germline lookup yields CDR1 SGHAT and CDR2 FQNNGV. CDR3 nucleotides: TGTGCCAGCAGCCCCAGACTAGCGGGGGGATCGAACACCGGGGAGCTGTTTTTT. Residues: CASSPRLAGGSNTGELFF.

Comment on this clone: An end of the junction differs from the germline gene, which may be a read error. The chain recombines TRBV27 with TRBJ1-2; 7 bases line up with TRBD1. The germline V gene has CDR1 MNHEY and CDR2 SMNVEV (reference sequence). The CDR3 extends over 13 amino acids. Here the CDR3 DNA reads TGTGCCAGCAGTACGACAGGGCTCTATGGCTACCCCTTC. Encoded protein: CASSTTGLYGYPF.

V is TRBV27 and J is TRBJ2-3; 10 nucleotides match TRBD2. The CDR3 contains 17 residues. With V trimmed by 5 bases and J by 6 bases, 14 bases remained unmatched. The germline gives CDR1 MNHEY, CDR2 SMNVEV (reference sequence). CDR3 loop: CASSTLLSGGASDTQYF. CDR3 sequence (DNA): TGTGCCAGCAGTACCCTCCTAAGCGGGGGGGCCTCTGATACGCAGTATTTT.

The CDR3 coding sequence is TGTGCCAGCAGTTTTAACTACGAGCAGTACTTC. It specifies CASSFNYEQYF. The rearrangement links TRBV2 to TRBJ2-7; D is ambiguous. The CDR3 loop spans 11 amino acids. Germline V lookup: CDR1 SNHLY, CDR2 FYNNEI. V lost 5 bases to trimming and J lost 3 bases, with 5 bases between them.

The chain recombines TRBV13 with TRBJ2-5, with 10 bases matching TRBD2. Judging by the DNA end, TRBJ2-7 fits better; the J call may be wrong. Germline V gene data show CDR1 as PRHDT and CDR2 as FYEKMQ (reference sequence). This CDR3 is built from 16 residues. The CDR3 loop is CASSLGGPGLANEQYF. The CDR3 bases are TGTGCCAGCAGCTTAGGAGGCCCGGGACTAGCGAACGAGCAGTACTTC.

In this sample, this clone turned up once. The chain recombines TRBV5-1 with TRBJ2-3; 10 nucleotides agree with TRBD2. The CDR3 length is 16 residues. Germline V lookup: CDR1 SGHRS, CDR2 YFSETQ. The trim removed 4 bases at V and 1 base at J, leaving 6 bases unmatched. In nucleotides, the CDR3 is TGCGCCAGCAGCCCTCGGACTAGCGGACGCACAGATACGCAGTATTTT. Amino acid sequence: CASSPRTSGRTDTQYF.

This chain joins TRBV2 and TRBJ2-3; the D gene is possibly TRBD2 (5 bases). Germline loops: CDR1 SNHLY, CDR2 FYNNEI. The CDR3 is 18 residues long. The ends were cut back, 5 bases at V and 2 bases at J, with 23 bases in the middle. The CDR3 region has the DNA TGTGCCAGCAGTAACCCCGACCTGGCAGCGGATTCCACAGATACGCAGTATTTT. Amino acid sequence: CASSNPDLAADSTDTQYF.

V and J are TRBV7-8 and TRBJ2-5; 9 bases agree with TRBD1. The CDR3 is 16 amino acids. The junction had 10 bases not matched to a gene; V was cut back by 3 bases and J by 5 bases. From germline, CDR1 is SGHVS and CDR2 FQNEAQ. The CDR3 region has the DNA TGTGCCAGCAGCTTCCGGAACAGGGGGCGCGGTGAGACCCAGTACTTC. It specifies CASSFRNRGRGETQYF.

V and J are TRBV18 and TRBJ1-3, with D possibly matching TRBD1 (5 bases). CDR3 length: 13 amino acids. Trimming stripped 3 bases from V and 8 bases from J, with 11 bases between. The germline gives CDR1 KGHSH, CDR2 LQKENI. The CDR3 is CASSPQGRDTIYF. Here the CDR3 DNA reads TGTGCCAGCTCACCTCAGGGAAGAGACACCATATATTTT.